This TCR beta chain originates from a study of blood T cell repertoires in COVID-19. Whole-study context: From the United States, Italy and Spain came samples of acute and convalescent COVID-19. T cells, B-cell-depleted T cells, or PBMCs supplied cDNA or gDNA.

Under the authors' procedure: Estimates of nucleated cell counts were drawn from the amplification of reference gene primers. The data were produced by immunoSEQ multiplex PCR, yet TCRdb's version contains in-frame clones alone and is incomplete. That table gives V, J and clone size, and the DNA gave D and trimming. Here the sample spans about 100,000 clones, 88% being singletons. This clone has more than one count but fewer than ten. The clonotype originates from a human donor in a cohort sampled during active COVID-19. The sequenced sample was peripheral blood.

The CDR3 protein is CASSQVQGANTEAFF. The CDR3 nucleotides are TGCGCCAGCAGCCAAGTCCAAGGGGCAAACACTGAAGCTTTCTTT. The genes are TRBV4-1 and TRBJ1-1; D possibly corresponds to TRBD1 (5 bases). V was clipped by 1 base and J by 2 bases, with 11 bases between them. The CDR3 is made up of 15 amino acids. From germline, CDR1 is MGHRA and CDR2 YSYEKL.